This T cell receptor beta chain is from a study of blood T cell repertoires in COVID-19 (dated by TCRdb to the early 2020s). Regarding the research as a whole: Samples from collaborators originated in the United States, Italy and Spain and spanned both the acute and convalescent phases of COVID-19. The prospective study material was composed of cDNA or gDNA derived from T cells, B-cell-depleted T cells, or PBMCs. Deeply sampled blood TCRbeta repertoires from subjects exposed to, actively infected with, or recovered from COVID-19 were included in the dataset. The repertoires were released in a freely available public database intended as a resource for research on the immune response to SARS-CoV-2. The samples were drawn from the first 160 participants of the ongoing ImmuneRACE study and from 1,254 subjects provided by 6 global collaborators. Sample metadata almost always included a de-identified subject ID, COVID-19 status, age in years and sex. HLA class I and class II types, where available, came from metadata supplied by the sample provider rather than from assay-based typing.

As concerns this clone: Its antigen has not been determined. No much larger clonotype is one base removed from it; base qualities were not supplied.

Summary of the overall study and its limitations: The quantity of clinical and demographic metadata differed by source and by participant and was supplied without curation.

Based on the germline V gene, the CDR1 and CDR2 sequences are SGDLS and YYNGEE. The germline V and J ends show losses of 0 bases and 3 bases respectively, and no gene match explains 2 bases of the junction. Including the terminal cysteine and phenylalanine, the CDR3 comprises 16 residues. Left in the record is the CDR3 DNA by itself, 48 bases read in frame from the first base. Enrolling through a virtual design, the prospective study's participants ranged in age from roughly 18 to 89 years and lived across 24 United States geographic areas. To assign participants to cohorts, the prospective study relied on clinical history that participants themselves reported in a screening survey and a study questionnaire. Exposed participants had been in contact, within 2 weeks of entering the study, with a person who had a PCR-confirmed or clinician-diagnosed case of COVID-19. In the prospective study, whole blood, serum and a nasopharyngeal or oropharyngeal swab were collected from each participant by mobile phlebotomists. Over a 2-month period, participants in the prospective study had the option of providing additional blood draws and questionnaires. Before DNA extraction, blood samples from the prospective study were shipped at room temperature or frozen.

TCRbeta CDR3 regions were amplified from genomic DNA by means of the immunoSEQ Assay, a bias-controlled multiplex PCR. Processing in the source paper ran as follows. Within the assay, amplification of reference gene primers was used to estimate how many nucleated cells each sample contained. To quantify the absolute abundance of each unique TCRbeta CDR3 rearrangement, sequence reads were collapsed and filtered. For each sample, productive Simpson clonality was calculated as the square root of Simpson's diversity index over productive rearrangements. TCRdb took over this immuneACCESS table, retaining in-frame rearrangements with V and J assigned. Such tables are incomplete; in checked studies, under half of the missing clones stem from an unresolved V gene, and the remainder is unexplained. The V and J calls and the clone size are those of that table, but D and trimming were determined from the DNA. Across this sample there are fewer than 350,000 clones, with 85% seen only once. The ten largest clones represent 1.5% to 2% of the sample.

Sequencing used PBMCs or T cells enriched from blood (not recorded which). This TCR came from a woman aged 25 to 39 who had been exposed to COVID-19. The V gene is TRBV9 and the J gene is TRBJ2-2, and TRBD2 aligns with 10 junction nucleotides. CDR3 loop: CASSVGAGGYTGELFF. The nucleotide sequence reads TGTGCCAGCAGCGTAGGAGCGGGGGGGTACACCGGGGAGCTGTTTTTT.